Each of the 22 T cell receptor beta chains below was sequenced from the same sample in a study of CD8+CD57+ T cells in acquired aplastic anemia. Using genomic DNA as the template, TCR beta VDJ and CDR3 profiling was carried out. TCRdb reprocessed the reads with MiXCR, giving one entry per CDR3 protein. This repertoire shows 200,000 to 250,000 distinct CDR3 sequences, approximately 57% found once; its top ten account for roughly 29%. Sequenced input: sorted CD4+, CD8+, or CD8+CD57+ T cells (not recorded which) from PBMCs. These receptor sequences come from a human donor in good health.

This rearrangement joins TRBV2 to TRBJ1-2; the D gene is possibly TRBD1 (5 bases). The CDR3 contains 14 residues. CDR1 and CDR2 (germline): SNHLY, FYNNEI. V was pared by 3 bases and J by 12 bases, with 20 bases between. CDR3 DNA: TGTGCCAGCAGTGAGGGTGGGGCCCACTCTGGAAACACCTTC. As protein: CASSEGGAHSGNTF. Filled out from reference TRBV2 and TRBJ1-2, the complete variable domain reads EPEVTQTPSHQVTQMGQEVILRCVPISNHLYFYWYRQILGQKVEFLVSFYNNEISEKSEIFDDQFSVERPDGSNFTLKIRSTKLEDSAMYFCASSEGGAHSGNTFGSGTRLTVV.

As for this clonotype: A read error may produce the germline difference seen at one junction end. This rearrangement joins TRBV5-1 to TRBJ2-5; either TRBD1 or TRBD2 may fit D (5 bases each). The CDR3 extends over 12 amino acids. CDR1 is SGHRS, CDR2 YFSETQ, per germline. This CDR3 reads CASWEQGKTQYF. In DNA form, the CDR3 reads TGTGCCAGCTGGGAGCAGGGAAAGACCCAGTACTTC. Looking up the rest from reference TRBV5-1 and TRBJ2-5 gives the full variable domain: KAGVTQTPRYLIKTRGQQVTLSCSPISGHRSVSWYQQTPGQGLQFLFEYFSETQRNKGNFPGRFSGRQFSNSRSEMNVSTLELGDSALYLCASWEQGKTQYFGPGTRLLVL.

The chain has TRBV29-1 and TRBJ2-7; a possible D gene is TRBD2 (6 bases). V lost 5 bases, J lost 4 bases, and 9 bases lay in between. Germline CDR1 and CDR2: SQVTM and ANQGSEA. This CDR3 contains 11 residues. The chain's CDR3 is CSVWDFYEQYF. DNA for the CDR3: TGCAGCGTTTGGGACTTTTACGAGCAGTACTTC.

The CDR3 spells CASSTGFGETQYF. The CDR3 DNA reads as TGTGCCAGTAGTACAGGGTTTGGGGAGACCCAGTACTTC. This chain links TRBV19 with TRBJ2-5, with D tentatively TRBD1 (5 bases). This CDR3 spans 13 amino acids. Trimming removed 4 bases from V and 5 bases from J, with 11 bases in between. Germline-derived CDR1 and CDR2 are LNHDA and SQIVND (reference sequence).

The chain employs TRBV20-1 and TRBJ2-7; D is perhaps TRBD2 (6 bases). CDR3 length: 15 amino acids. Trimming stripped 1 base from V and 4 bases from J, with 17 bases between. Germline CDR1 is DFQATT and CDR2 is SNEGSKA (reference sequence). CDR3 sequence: CSARVGRFGTYEQYF. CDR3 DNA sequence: TGCAGTGCTAGAGTTGGAAGGTTCGGGACTTACGAGCAGTACTTC.

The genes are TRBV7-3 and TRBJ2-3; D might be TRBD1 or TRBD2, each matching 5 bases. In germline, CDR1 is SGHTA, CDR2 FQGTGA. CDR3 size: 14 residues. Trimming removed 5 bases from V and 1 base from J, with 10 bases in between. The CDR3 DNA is TGTGCCAGCAGCCACGGGGACCGCACAGATACGCAGTATTTT. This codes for CASSHGDRTDTQYF. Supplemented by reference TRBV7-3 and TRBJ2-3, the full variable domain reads GAGVSQTPSNKVTEKGKYVELRCDPISGHTALYWYRQSLGQGPEFLIYFQGTGAADDSGLPNDRFFAVRPEGSVSTLKIQRTERGDSAVYLCASSHGDRTDTQYFGPGTRLTVL.

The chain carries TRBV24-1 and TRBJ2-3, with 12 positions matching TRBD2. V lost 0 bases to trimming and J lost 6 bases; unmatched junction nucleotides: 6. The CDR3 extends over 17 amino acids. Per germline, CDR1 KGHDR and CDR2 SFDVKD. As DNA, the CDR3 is TGTGCCACCAGTGATTTGTCGACTAGCGGGGGCCCGGATACGCAGTATTTT. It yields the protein CATSDLSTSGGPDTQYF.

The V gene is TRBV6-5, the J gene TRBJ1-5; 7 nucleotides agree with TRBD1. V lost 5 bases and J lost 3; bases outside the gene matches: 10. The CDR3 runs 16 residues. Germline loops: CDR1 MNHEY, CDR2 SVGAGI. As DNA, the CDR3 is TGTGCCAGCAGTGTAGGTCGGGACAGTTCCAATCAGCCCCAGCATTTT. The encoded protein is CASSVGRDSSNQPQHF.

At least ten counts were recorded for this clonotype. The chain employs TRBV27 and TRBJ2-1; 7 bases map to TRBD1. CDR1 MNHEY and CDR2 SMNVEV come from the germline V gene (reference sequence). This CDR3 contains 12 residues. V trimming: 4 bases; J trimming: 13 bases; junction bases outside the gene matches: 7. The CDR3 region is CASSYLGGDQFF. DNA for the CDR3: TGTGCCAGCAGTTACCTAGGGGGCGACCAGTTCTTC.

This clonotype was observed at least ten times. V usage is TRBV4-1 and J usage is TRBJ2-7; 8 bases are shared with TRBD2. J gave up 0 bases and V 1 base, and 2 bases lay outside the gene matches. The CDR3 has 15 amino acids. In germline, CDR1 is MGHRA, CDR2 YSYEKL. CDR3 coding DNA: TGCGCCAGCAGCCAAGGACTAGCGAACTCCTACGAGCAGTACTTC. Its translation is CASSQGLANSYEQYF.

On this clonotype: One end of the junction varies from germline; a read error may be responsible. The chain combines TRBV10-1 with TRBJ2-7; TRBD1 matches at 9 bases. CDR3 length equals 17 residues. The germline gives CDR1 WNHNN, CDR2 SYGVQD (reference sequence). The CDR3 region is CASSLEKTGQGLGEQYF. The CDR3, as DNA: TGTGCCAGCTCCCTCGAAAAGACGGGACAGGGTTTAGGCGAGCAGTACTTC.

Here the CDR3 reads CASSIQHMNTEAFF. DNA of the CDR3: TGTGCCAGTAGTATTCAGCATATGAACACTGAAGCTTTCTTT. This chain connects TRBV19 to TRBJ1-1; D unclear. The CDR3 totals 14 residues. Germline loops: CDR1 LNHDA, CDR2 SQIVND (reference sequence). V dropped 3 bases and J dropped 0 bases, with 8 bases sitting between them.

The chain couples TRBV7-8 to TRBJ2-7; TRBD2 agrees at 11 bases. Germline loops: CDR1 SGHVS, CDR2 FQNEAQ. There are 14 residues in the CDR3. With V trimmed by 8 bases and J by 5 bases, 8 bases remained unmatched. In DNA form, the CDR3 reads TGTGCCAGCGACTGGACTAGCGGGCTCGACGAGCAGTACTTC. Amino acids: CASDWTSGLDEQYF.

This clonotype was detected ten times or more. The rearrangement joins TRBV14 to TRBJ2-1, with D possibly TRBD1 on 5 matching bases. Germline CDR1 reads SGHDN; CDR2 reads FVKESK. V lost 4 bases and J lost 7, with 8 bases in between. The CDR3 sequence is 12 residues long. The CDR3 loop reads CASSPGWNEQFF. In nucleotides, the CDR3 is TGTGCCAGCAGCCCAGGGTGGAATGAGCAGTTCTTC.

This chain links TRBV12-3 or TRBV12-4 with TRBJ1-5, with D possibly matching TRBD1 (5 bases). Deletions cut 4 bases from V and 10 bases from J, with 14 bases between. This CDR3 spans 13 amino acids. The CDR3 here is CASSSRDLVPQHF. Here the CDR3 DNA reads TGTGCCAGCAGTTCCCGGGACCTTGTCCCCCAGCATTTT.

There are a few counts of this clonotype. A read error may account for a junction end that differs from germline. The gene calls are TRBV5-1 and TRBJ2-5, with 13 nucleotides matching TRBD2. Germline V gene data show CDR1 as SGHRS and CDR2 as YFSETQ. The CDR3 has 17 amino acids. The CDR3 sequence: CAGSLGRLAGGQETQYF. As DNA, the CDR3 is TGCGCCGGCAGCTTGGGTCGACTAGCGGGGGGCCAAGAGACCCAGTACTTC.

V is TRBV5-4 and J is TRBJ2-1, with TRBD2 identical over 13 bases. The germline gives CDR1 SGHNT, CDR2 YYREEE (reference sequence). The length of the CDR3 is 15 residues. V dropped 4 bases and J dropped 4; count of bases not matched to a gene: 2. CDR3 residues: CASSTGLAGYNEQFF. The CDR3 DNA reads TGTGCCAGCAGCACGGGACTAGCGGGGTACAATGAGCAGTTCTTC. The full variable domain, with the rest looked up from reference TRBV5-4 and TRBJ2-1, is ETGVTQSPTHLIKTRGQQVTLRCSSQSGHNTVSWYQQALGQGPQFIFQYYREEENGRGNFPPRFSGLQFPNYSSELNVNALELDDSALYLCASSTGLAGYNEQFFGPGTRLTVL.

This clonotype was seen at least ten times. In DNA, the CDR3 is TGTGCCAGCAGTGAGGGGACTAGCGGGGGGGCGGAGCAGTTCTTC. Translating it yields CASSEGTSGGAEQFF. This sequence joins TRBV6-4 and TRBJ2-1, with 16 nucleotides matching TRBD2. Germline values: CDR1 MRHNA, CDR2 SNTAGT. This CDR3 region has 15 residues. V lost 3 bases and J lost 10; bases outside the gene matches: 3.

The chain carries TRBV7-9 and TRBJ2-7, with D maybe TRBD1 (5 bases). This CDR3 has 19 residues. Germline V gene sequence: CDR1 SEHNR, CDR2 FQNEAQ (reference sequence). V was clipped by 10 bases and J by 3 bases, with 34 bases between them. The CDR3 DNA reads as TGTGCCACCTCCTATAATACCCACTTCTCAGGGATGGGCATCTACGAGCAGTACTTC. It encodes CATSYNTHFSGMGIYEQYF.

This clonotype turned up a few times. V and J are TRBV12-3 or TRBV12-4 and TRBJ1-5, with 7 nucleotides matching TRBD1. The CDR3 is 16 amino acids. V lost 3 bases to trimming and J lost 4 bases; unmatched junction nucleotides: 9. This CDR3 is CASSFTPWGQNQPQHF. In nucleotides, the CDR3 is TGTGCCAGCAGTTTCACCCCTTGGGGACAGAATCAGCCCCAGCATTTT.

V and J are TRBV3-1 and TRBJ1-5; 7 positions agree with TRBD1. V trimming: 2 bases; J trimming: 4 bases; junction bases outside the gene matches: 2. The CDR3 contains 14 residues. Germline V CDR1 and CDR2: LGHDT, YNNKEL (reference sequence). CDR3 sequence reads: CASSQRDRNQPQHF. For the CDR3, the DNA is TGTGCCAGCAGCCAACGGGACAGAAATCAGCCCCAGCATTTT.

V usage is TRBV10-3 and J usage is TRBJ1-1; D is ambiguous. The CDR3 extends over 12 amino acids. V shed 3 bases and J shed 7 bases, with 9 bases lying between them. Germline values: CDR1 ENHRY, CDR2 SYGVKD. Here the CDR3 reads CAISDEDFEAFF. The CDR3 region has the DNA TGTGCCATCAGTGATGAGGACTTTGAAGCTTTCTTT.